A single sample gave rise to the 3 T cell receptor beta chains below, sequenced in a study of T cells in localized non-small cell lung cancer. Profiling relied on immunoSEQ multiplex PCR, and the TCRdb table lists in-frame clones only, not all of them. Of over 30,000 clones in the sample, roughly 88% were seen once. This sample comprised peripheral blood, obtained before any cancer treatment. The receptors were gathered from a man aged 40 to 70 with stage I lung adenocarcinoma.

This chain connects TRBV9 to TRBJ2-2; TRBD1 is a possible D gene (6 bases). Between the trimmed V and J ends, which lost 4 bases and 1 base, there was a span of 20 bases. The CDR3 is 18 amino acids. Germline values: CDR1 SGDLS, CDR2 YYNGEE. CDR3 amino acids: CASSTDRDTGRNTGELFF. The CDR3 DNA reads as TGTGCCAGCAGCACCGACCGGGACACCGGCCGGAACACCGGGGAGCTGTTTTTT.

This clone was picked up one time. V and J are TRBV9 and TRBJ2-3; the D is unclear. The ends were cut back, 4 bases at V and 3 bases at J, with 18 bases in the middle. From germline, CDR1 is SGDLS and CDR2 YYNGEE. The CDR3 is 16 residues long. The CDR3 DNA reads as TGTGCCAGCAGCTCGGGTCAGTGGGGTTTAACAGATACGCAGTATTTT. Encoded protein: CASSSGQWGLTDTQYF. The whole variable domain, remainder taken from reference TRBV9 and TRBJ2-3, is DSGVTQTPKHLITATGQRVTLRCSPRSGDLSVYWYQQSLDQGLQFLIQYYNGEERAKGNILERFSAQQFPDLHSELNLSSLELGDSALYFCASSSGQWGLTDTQYFGPGTRLTVL.

This chain joins TRBV27 and TRBJ2-2; D is undetermined. Trimming pared 3 bases from V and 0 bases from J, leaving 5 bases between. Germline V gene data show CDR1 as MNHEY and CDR2 as SMNVEV (reference sequence). The CDR3 length is 14 residues. This CDR3 reads CASSLDANTGELFF. CDR3 bases: TGTGCCAGCAGTTTGGACGCGAACACCGGGGAGCTGTTTTTT.